This record covers a single T cell receptor beta chain. This CDR3 spans 13 amino acids. Germline V CDR1 and CDR2: GTSNPN, SVGIG (reference sequence). V shed 1 base and J shed 7 bases, with 11 bases lying between them. Time point: pretreatment peripheral blood. This specimen belongs to a study of PD-L1 blockade in urothelial cancer. Sequenced by immunoSEQ multiplex PCR; TCRdb stores in-frame clones only, minus some. The data contain tens of thousands of clones, around 88% of them seen just once; the ten biggest clones take up 14% to 15%. V usage is TRBV30 and J usage is TRBJ1-5; tentatively, D is TRBD1 (6 bases). The sequenced sample was PBMCs, obtained around atezolizumab (anti-PD-L1) treatment. The receptor's source is a man aged 55 to 70 with urothelial cancer. CDR3 protein: CAWSGQAGQPQHF. CDR3 nucleotides: TGTGCCTGGAGTGGACAGGCTGGGCAGCCCCAGCATTTT.